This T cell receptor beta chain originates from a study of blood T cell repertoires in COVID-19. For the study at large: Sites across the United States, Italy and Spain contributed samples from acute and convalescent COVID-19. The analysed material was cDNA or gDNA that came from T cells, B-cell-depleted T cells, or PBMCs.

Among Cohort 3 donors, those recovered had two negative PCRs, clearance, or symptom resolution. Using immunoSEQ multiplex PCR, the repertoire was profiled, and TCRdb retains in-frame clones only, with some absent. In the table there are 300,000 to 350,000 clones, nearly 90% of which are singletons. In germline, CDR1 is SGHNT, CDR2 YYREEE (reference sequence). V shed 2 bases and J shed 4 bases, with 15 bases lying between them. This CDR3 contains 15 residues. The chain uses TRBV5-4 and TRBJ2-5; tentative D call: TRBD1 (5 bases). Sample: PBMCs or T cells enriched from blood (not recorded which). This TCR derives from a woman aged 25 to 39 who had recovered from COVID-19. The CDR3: CASSFEQGRGETQYF. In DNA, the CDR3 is TGTGCCAGCAGCTTTGAGCAGGGTCGCGGAGAGACCCAGTACTTC.